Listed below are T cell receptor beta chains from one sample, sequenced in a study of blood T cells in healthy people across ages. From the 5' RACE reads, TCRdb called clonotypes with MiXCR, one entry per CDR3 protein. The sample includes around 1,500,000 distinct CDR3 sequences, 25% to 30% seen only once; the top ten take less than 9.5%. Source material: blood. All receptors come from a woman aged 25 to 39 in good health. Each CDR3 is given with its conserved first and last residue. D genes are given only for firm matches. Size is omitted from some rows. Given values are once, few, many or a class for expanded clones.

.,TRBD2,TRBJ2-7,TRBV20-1,TGCAGTCGGGGGGATGGCTACGAGCAGTACTTC,CSRGDGYEQYF
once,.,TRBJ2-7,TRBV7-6,TGTGCCAGCAGCACAACGATCTTTAGCGGATACTTTGGCAATGAGCAGTACTTC,CASSTTIFSGYFGNEQYF
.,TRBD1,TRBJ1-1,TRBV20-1,TGCAGTGCGACGACAGGGGGCACTGAAGCTTTCTTT,CSATTGGTEAFF
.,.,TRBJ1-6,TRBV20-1,TGCAGTGCTAGAGAGGGGCGGCATAATTCACCCCTCCACTTT,CSAREGRHNSPLHF
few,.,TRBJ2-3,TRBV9,TGTGCCAGCAGCGTAGTCGGTCTAAGAGAACTAGATACGCAGTATTTT,CASSVVGLRELDTQYF
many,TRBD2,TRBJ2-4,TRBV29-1,TGCAGTTTACTAGCGGGAGATAACATTCAGTACTTC,CSLLAGDNIQYF
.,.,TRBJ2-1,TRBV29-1,TGCAGCGTTGAGATCGGCTCCTACAATGAGCAGTTCTTC,CSVEIGSYNEQFF
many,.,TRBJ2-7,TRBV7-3,TGTGCCAGCAGCCTCCGGGACCAAAGGGACCACGAGCAGTACTTC,CASSLRDQRDHEQYF
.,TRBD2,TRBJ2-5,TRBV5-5,TGTGCCAGCAGCTTCTGGACTAGCGGGGGAGTAAAGACCCAGTACTTC,CASSFWTSGGVKTQYF
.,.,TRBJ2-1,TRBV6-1,TGTGCCAGCAGTGAGTCAAGGAGCGACTACAATGAGCAGTTCTTC,CASSESRSDYNEQFF
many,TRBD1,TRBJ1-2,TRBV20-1,TGCAGTGCTAGACGACCCGACAGGGATGGCTACACCTTC,CSARRPDRDGYTF
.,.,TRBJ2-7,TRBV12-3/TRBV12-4,TGTGCCAGCAGGTCAGGGGATAAGAATGGCTACGAGCAGTACTTC,CASRSGDKNGYEQYF
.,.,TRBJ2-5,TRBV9,TGTGCCAGCAGCCCCCGTGGGGCTAGCCAAGAGACCCAGTACTTC,CASSPRGASQETQYF
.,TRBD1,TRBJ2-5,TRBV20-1,TGCAGTGCTAACTCAGGGGGTGGAGAGACCCAGTACTTC,CSANSGGGETQYF
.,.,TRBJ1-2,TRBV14,TGTGCCAGCAGCCCCAGGAACGGGAACTATGGCTACACCTTC,CASSPRNGNYGYTF
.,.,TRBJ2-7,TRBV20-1,TGCAGTGCTGAAGGACAGCGAAGCAACGAGCAGTACTTC,CSAEGQRSNEQYF
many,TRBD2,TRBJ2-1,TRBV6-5,TGTGCCAGCAGTTCCGAGGGACTACACCAGTTCTTC,CASSSEGLHQFF
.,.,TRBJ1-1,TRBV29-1,TGCAGCGCTTCCCAGCCCCGGGGGGCCGGCTCTGAAGCTTTCTTT,CSASQPRGAGSEAFF
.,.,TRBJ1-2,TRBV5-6,TGTGCCAGCAGGAGGACTGATGCGAACTATGGCTACACCTTC,CASRRTDANYGYTF
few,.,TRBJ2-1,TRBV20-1,TGCAGTGCTAGAGAGCGGGGGCCTTGGAATGAGCAGTTCTTC,CSARERGPWNEQFF